This T cell receptor (beta chain) was captured in a study of human T cells and chemical hapten exposure. The overall study: The variation in per-sample TCR yields arose mainly from small differences in pooled library volumes.

TCRdb independently ran MiXCR on the RACE reads; one entry per CDR3 protein. In the table there are more than 70,000 distinct CDR3 sequences, roughly 8% of which are singletons. This clonotype showed up many times. Indicated time point: healthy volunteer bleed at 2 weeks. Total RNA came from unfractionated whole blood. V was clipped by 6 bases and J by 6 bases, with 16 bases between them. The V gene's germline CDR1 is MNHEY and CDR2 SMNVEV (reference sequence). The CDR3 runs to 14 residues. Sequenced input: whole blood. The chain employs TRBV27 and TRBJ2-3, with D tentatively TRBD2 (6 bases). This receptor was obtained from a female donor in good health. Some clones in this sample may be carry-over from other donors' samples. CDR3 protein: CASSPLLAPDTQYF. In DNA, the CDR3 is TGTGCCAGCAGCCCTCTACTAGCACCCGATACGCAGTATTTT.